The 13 T cell receptor beta chains given below trace back to one sample, sequenced in a study of blood T cell repertoires in COVID-19. Assay used: immunoSEQ multiplex PCR; TCRdb lists only in-frame clones, some missing. The data contain about 430,000 clones, around 90% of them singletons. The sample comprised peripheral blood. These receptors were collected from a man between 18 and 29 years old with COVID-19, enrolled during active disease.

V and J are TRBV30 and TRBJ2-2; possible D gene TRBD1, 6 bases. Germline V gene sequence: CDR1 GTSNPN, CDR2 SVGIG (reference sequence). CDR3 length: 14 amino acids. The V and J ends lost 8 bases and 2 bases respectively, with 15 bases between them. The CDR3 DNA is TGTGCCGCTACCGGGACACTAAACACCGGGGAGCTGTTTTTT. This gives the protein CAATGTLNTGELFF.

This chain joins TRBV5-4 and TRBJ2-3; 16 bases are shared with TRBD2. Trimming at V came to 2 bases and at J to 4 bases, leaving 7 bases not matched to a gene. Germline assignment: CDR1 SGHNT and CDR2 YYREEE (reference sequence). The CDR3 has 18 residues. DNA of the CDR3: TGTGCCAGCAGCTTCCCCGGGACTAGCGGGGGGGCCCCAGATACGCAGTATTTT. Protein sequence: CASSFPGTSGGAPDTQYF.

The chain links TRBV6-6 to TRBJ2-7, with D possibly TRBD2 on 6 matching bases. CDR3 length: 14 residues. In germline, CDR1 is MNHNY, CDR2 SVGAGI (reference sequence). Trimming left V 4 bases short and J 0 bases short, with 10 bases between. The CDR3 DNA reads TGTGCCAGCAGTTGGGCTAGCGCCTCCTACGAGCAGTACTTC. It translates to CASSWASASYEQYF.

As regards this clone: Other DNA sequences in the same sample also yield this CDR3. The rearrangement uses TRBV7-9 and TRBJ2-2; no reliable D call. Trimming pared 5 bases from V and 2 bases from J, leaving 6 bases between. Germline V gives CDR1 SEHNR, CDR2 FQNEAQ (reference sequence). This CDR3 has 13 amino acids. CDR3 sequence (DNA): TGTGCCAGCAGCCCGTCTAACACCGGGGAGCTGTTTTTT. It codes for CASSPSNTGELFF.

The chain links TRBV2 to TRBJ1-1, with D hard to call. V gave up 6 bases and J gave up 1 base, with 9 bases separating them. CDR1 and CDR2 (germline): SNHLY, FYNNEI. The CDR3 extends over 13 amino acids. CDR3 loop: CASRFEGNTEAFF. The CDR3 region has the DNA TGTGCCAGCAGATTTGAGGGGAACACTGAAGCTTTCTTT.

This clone appeared a few times. The genes are TRBV15 and TRBJ2-7, with TRBD2 as a possible D gene (6 bases). The germline CDR1 and CDR2 sequences are LNHNV and YYDKDF (reference sequence). The CDR3 sequence is 15 residues long. The V and J ends lost 5 bases and 5 bases respectively, with 19 bases between them. The CDR3 DNA reads as TGTGCCACCAGCCTCCCGGCGGGGCTTTTCCACGAGCAGTACTTC. It encodes CATSLPAGLFHEQYF.

The V call is TRBV5-1, the J call TRBJ2-1; weak D call: TRBD1 (8 bases). V was shortened by 3 bases and J by 6 bases, with 16 bases between the two germline ends. The CDR3 extends over 15 amino acids. Germline V lookup: CDR1 SGHRS, CDR2 YFSETQ. CDR3 in amino acids: CASSSTDREGNEQFF. DNA of the CDR3: TGCGCCAGCAGCTCAACGGACAGGGAGGGCAATGAGCAGTTCTTC.

The chain recombines TRBV14 with TRBJ2-1, with D maybe TRBD2 (6 bases). The CDR3 loop spans 15 amino acids. Trimming shortened V by 2 bases and J by 5 bases, and 13 bases separated the two germline ends. Germline assignment: CDR1 SGHDN and CDR2 FVKESK. The CDR3 DNA sequence: TGTGCCAGCAGCCAACCCTCGGAGGGCCACAATGAGCAGTTCTTC. As protein: CASSQPSEGHNEQFF.

This clone was picked up one time. This chain uses TRBV6-5 with TRBJ1-4; TRBD1 might be the D (6 bases). Trimming stripped 8 bases from V and 2 bases from J, with 15 bases between. Germline V gene sequence: CDR1 MNHEY, CDR2 SVGAGI. The CDR3 consists of 15 residues. The CDR3 DNA sequence: TGTGCCAGCTCACGACAGGCGGAGACTAATGAAAAACTGTTTTTT. This sequence encodes CASSRQAETNEKLFF.

To note about this clone: Other DNA sequences of this sample code for an identical CDR3. This chain uses TRBV2 with TRBJ1-1; D ambiguous. The CDR3 is 11 residues long. Germline loops: CDR1 SNHLY, CDR2 FYNNEI. V lost 8 bases and J lost 1, with 5 bases in between. DNA for the CDR3: TGTGCCAGCCCGGGGAACACTGAAGCTTTCTTT. It encodes CASPGNTEAFF.

The rearrangement joins TRBV30 to TRBJ1-2, with TRBD1 as a possible D gene (5 bases). The CDR3 totals 12 residues. Germline lookup yields CDR1 GTSNPN and CDR2 SVGIG (reference sequence). The V end was cut by 4 bases, the J end by 6 bases, with 12 bases between. DNA for the CDR3: TGTGCCTGGACCTCAGGGATTAATGGCTACACCTTC. It encodes CAWTSGINGYTF.

The chain uses TRBV5-4 and TRBJ1-1; tentative D call: TRBD1 (5 bases). CDR1 SGHNT and CDR2 YYREEE come from the germline V gene (reference sequence). V dropped 0 bases and J dropped 0 bases, with 12 bases sitting between them. CDR3 size: 16 residues. The CDR3 region has the DNA TGTGCCAGCAGCTTGGGGCAGGGCCTGTTGAACACTGAAGCTTTCTTT. Its protein is CASSLGQGLLNTEAFF. Together with reference TRBV5-4 and TRBJ1-1, the CDR3 gives the full variable domain: ETGVTQSPTHLIKTRGQQVTLRCSSQSGHNTVSWYQQALGQGPQFIFQYYREEENGRGNFPPRFSGLQFPNYSSELNVNALELDDSALYLCASSLGQGLLNTEAFFGQGTRLTVV.

The rearrangement joins TRBV2 to TRBJ1-1, with D possibly TRBD1 on 6 matching bases. From germline, CDR1 is SNHLY and CDR2 FYNNEI. V lost 6 bases and J 6 bases, leaving 11 bases between the germline ends. CDR3 length equals 12 residues. The CDR3 nucleotides read TGTGCCAGCAGAGGGGGGGGACCTGAAGCTTTCTTT. Its protein is CASRGGGPEAFF.